The 22 T cell receptor beta chains presented below share a single source sample, sequenced in a study of blood T cell repertoires in COVID-19. The repertoire was sequenced with immunoSEQ multiplex PCR; TCRdb's copy has only in-frame clones and lacks some. Of approximately 120,000 clones in the sample, 60% to 80% are singletons; the top ten hold roughly 5%. The sequencing input was peripheral blood. Source of these receptors: a man aged 60-69 years with acute or convalescent COVID-19.

The rearrangement uses TRBV19 and TRBJ1-6, with no clear D. The V end was cut by 4 bases, the J end by 6 bases, with 13 bases between. This CDR3 region has 15 residues. CDR1 LNHDA and CDR2 SQIVND come from the germline V gene (reference sequence). Written as DNA, the CDR3 is TGTGCCAGTAGTAGAATGGGCCTGGGTAATTCACCCCTCCACTTT. This sequence encodes CASSRMGLGNSPLHF.

The CDR3 coding sequence is TGTGCCTGGACAGGGAGGGATGAGCAGTTCTTC. The encoded protein is CAWTGRDEQFF. The J gene is TRBJ2-1, the V gene TRBV30; 7 bases map to TRBD2. The CDR3 contains 11 residues. V shed 4 bases and J 8 bases; nucleotides not matched to a gene: 2. Germline V CDR1 and CDR2: GTSNPN, SVGIG (reference sequence).

The V and J genes are TRBV7-3 and TRBJ2-1; D is uncertain. The CDR3 contains 15 residues. The germline V gene has CDR1 SGHTA and CDR2 FQGTGA. V lost 4 bases and J 2 bases, leaving 12 bases between the germline ends. The CDR3: CASSSTRGTYNEQFF. CDR3 DNA sequence: TGTGCCAGCAGCTCTACCAGAGGCACCTACAATGAGCAGTTCTTC.

The chain joins TRBV19 to TRBJ1-1; D gene uncertain. Per germline, CDR1 LNHDA and CDR2 SQIVND (reference sequence). Trimming removed 4 bases at V and 6 bases at J, with 15 bases between. The CDR3 has 14 amino acids. The CDR3 coding sequence is TGTGCCAGTAGTACCCGCGGGGTCGACGCTGAAGCTTTCTTT. Translation: CASSTRGVDAEAFF. The full variable domain, rest sourced from reference TRBV19 and TRBJ1-1, is DGGITQSPKYLFRKEGQNVTLSCEQNLNHDAMYWYRQDPGQGLRLIYYSQIVNDFQKGDIAEGYSVSREKKESFPLTVTSAQKNPTAFYLCASSTRGVDAEAFFGQGTRLTVV.

This clone was picked up one time. The V and J genes are TRBV10-1 and TRBJ2-5; D gene uncertain. V dropped 2 bases and J dropped 5 bases, with 9 bases sitting between them. Per germline, CDR1 WNHNN and CDR2 SYGVQD (reference sequence). This CDR3 has 13 residues. The CDR3 loop is CASSEAGPETQYF. CDR3 nucleotide sequence: TGCGCCAGCAGTGAGGCAGGCCCGGAGACCCAGTACTTC.

This clone came up once. The rearrangement joins TRBV5-1 to TRBJ1-1, with D hard to call. The CDR3 runs 13 residues. The V gene lost 4 bases and the J gene lost 7 bases, with 14 bases spanning the gap. Germline CDR1 is SGHRS and CDR2 is YFSETQ. The DNA of the CDR3 is TGCGCCAGCAGCCCACGAGGTGCCTTTGAAGCTTTCTTT. Encoded protein: CASSPRGAFEAFF.

CDR3 loop: CASSYSGTENTEAFF. The CDR3 DNA follows: TGTGCCAGCAGCTACTCCGGGACAGAGAACACTGAAGCTTTCTTT. The chain employs TRBV5-7 and TRBJ1-1; 7 nucleotides match TRBD1. TRBV5-7 is reported as an ORF; its role is uncertain. The CDR3 is 15 amino acids. With 3 bases clipped from V and 1 base from J, the junction kept 6 bases outside the gene matches.

The chain is built from TRBV24-1 and TRBJ2-1; TRBD2 matches at 7 bases. Germline V lookup: CDR1 KGHDR, CDR2 SFDVKD. V shed 5 bases and J 5 bases; nucleotides not matched to a gene: 5. This CDR3 is 14 amino acids long. The chain's CDR3 is CATSAASGNNEQFF. In DNA, the CDR3 is TGTGCCACCAGTGCGGCTAGCGGTAACAATGAGCAGTTCTTC.

The rearrangement uses TRBV5-1 and TRBJ2-7; TRBD2 might be the D (5 bases). Trimming removed 1 base from V and 4 bases from J, with 15 bases in between. The germline V gene has CDR1 SGHRS and CDR2 YFSETQ. The CDR3 has 15 amino acids. CDR3 sequence (DNA): TGCGCCAGCAGCTTGAGAGCGTCCGGGGAGTACGAGCAGTACTTC. Its translation is CASSLRASGEYEQYF.

This clone was detected only a few times. The V call is TRBV5-6, the J call TRBJ1-1, with TRBD1 matching 11 bases. V dropped 4 bases and J dropped 6; count of bases not matched to a gene: 8. CDR1 and CDR2 (germline): SGHDT, YYEEEE. This CDR3 contains 15 residues. The CDR3 coding sequence is TGTGCCAGCAGCGGGGACAGGGGGTTAAGCGCTGAAGCTTTCTTT. Translated: CASSGDRGLSAEAFF.

The chain joins TRBV5-1 to TRBJ2-6; 8 bases match TRBD1. J was trimmed by 2 bases and V by 2 bases; bases with no gene match: 3. This CDR3 spans 16 amino acids. Looked up from germline, CDR1 is SGHRS and CDR2 is YFSETQ. The CDR3 loop reads CASSFPGGTGANVLTF. The CDR3 nucleotides read TGCGCCAGCAGCTTTCCAGGGGGCACTGGGGCCAACGTCCTGACTTTC.

This clone is a singleton in its sample. V usage is TRBV6-4 and J usage is TRBJ2-3; 7 nucleotides line up with TRBD2. V lost 6 bases to trimming and J lost 6 bases; unmatched junction nucleotides: 3. The CDR3 is 12 amino acids. Germline CDR1 is MRHNA and CDR2 is SNTAGT. CDR3 amino acids: CASSPGGDTQYF. The CDR3 region has the DNA TGTGCCAGCAGCCCCGGGGGGGATACGCAGTATTTT.

This clone was recorded only once. The V gene is TRBV21-1, the J gene TRBJ1-4; the D call in the table, TRBD1, was not verified against the DNA. TRBV21-1 is noted as a pseudogene. The CDR3 extends over 20 amino acids. The CDR3 DNA reads as TGTGCCAGCAGCAAAGGGCCCTTACTGTTAGAGGGGGCGTGTGATGAAAAACTGTTTTTT. Amino acids: CASSKGPLLLEGACDEKLFF.

The chain has TRBV9 and TRBJ2-1; 8 bases match TRBD2. Germline lookup yields CDR1 SGDLS and CDR2 YYNGEE. V dropped 1 base and J dropped 8; count of bases not matched to a gene: 8. This CDR3 is 15 amino acids long. The CDR3 loop reads CASSVTGTRMDEQFF. DNA for the CDR3: TGTGCCAGCAGCGTAACCGGGACTAGGATGGATGAGCAGTTCTTC. The variable domain in full, with the rest retrieved from reference TRBV9 and TRBJ2-1, is DSGVTQTPKHLITATGQRVTLRCSPRSGDLSVYWYQQSLDQGLQFLIQYYNGEERAKGNILERFSAQQFPDLHSELNLSSLELGDSALYFCASSVTGTRMDEQFFGPGTRLTVL.

This clone has just a few counts. Other DNA sequences within the sample encode an identical CDR3. The V gene is TRBV10-2, the J gene TRBJ2-2, with TRBD2 matching 9 bases. CDR3 length equals 15 residues. With 4 bases clipped from V and 1 base from J, the junction kept 1 base outside the gene matches. Germline CDR1 is WSHSY and CDR2 is SAAADI. CDR3 loop: CASSVTSGNTGELFF. In DNA, the CDR3 is TGCGCCAGCAGTGTGACTAGCGGGAACACCGGGGAGCTGTTTTTT.

The gene calls are TRBV30 and TRBJ1-5; D gene unclear. The CDR3 loop spans 13 amino acids. CDR1 GTSNPN and CDR2 SVGIG come from the germline V gene (reference sequence). With 2 bases removed from V and 3 bases from J, the gap between germline ends came to 8 bases. DNA for the CDR3: TGTGCCTGGAGTTTTACAGTCAATCAGCCCCAGCATTTT. Translating gives CAWSFTVNQPQHF.

V is TRBV5-1 and J is TRBJ1-2, with no clear D. This CDR3 comprises 14 residues. The germline V gene encodes CDR1 SGHRS and CDR2 YFSETQ. V lost 4 bases to trimming and J lost 3 bases, with 13 bases between them. CDR3 sequence: CASSPLSQDYGYTF. Here the CDR3 DNA reads TGCGCCAGCAGCCCCCTCAGTCAGGACTATGGCTACACCTTC.

The chain joins TRBV28 to TRBJ1-1; weak D call: TRBD1 (5 bases). Trimming removed 2 bases from V and 3 bases from J, with 19 bases in between. CDR3 length: 17 residues. From germline, CDR1 is MDHEN and CDR2 SYDVKM. CDR3 nucleotides: TGTGCCAGCAGTTTACGGCAGGGAAGGTTAGGGGACACTGAAGCTTTCTTT. As protein: CASSLRQGRLGDTEAFF.

This clone was seen only a few times. This rearrangement joins TRBV27 to TRBJ1-1; D may be TRBD1 (6 bases). Between the trimmed V and J ends, which lost 8 bases and 0 bases, there was a span of 22 bases. CDR1 and CDR2 (germline): MNHEY, SMNVEV (reference sequence). The CDR3 contains 17 residues. The CDR3 loop is CASGSGRGSPLNTEAFF. The CDR3 DNA reads as TGTGCCAGCGGATCAGGCAGGGGCTCTCCCTTGAACACTGAAGCTTTCTTT.

This clone was detected only a few times. The gene calls are TRBV19 and TRBJ1-1; possibly TRBD1 for D (5 bases). This CDR3 contains 15 residues. Trimming shortened V by 8 bases and J by 5 bases, and 21 bases separated the two germline ends. Germline V gene data show CDR1 as LNHDA and CDR2 as SQIVND (reference sequence). The CDR3 DNA reads TGTGCCAGTCAAGACCGGGGGGGAGTTTATACTGAAGCTTTCTTT. It encodes CASQDRGGVYTEAFF.

V gene TRBV24-1 combines with J gene TRBJ2-5; 9 bases map to TRBD1. The V segment lost 1 base and the J segment 3 bases; nucleotides outside the gene matches: 5. The germline CDR1 and CDR2 sequences are KGHDR and SFDVKD. The CDR3 consists of 16 residues. The CDR3 protein is CATSDLGDREEETQYF. DNA of the CDR3: TGTGCCACCAGTGATTTAGGGGACAGGGAAGAAGAGACCCAGTACTTC.

The chain joins TRBV6-2 or TRBV6-3 to TRBJ2-5, with TRBD2 matching over 11 bases. Looked up from germline, CDR1 is MNHEY and CDR2 is SVGEGT. Unmatched junction bases numbered 11, after V lost 6 bases and J lost 5 bases. The CDR3 extends over 16 amino acids. The CDR3 protein is CASSSGVLAGAETQYF. Here the CDR3 DNA reads TGTGCCAGCAGCTCCGGGGTACTAGCGGGAGCGGAGACCCAGTACTTC.